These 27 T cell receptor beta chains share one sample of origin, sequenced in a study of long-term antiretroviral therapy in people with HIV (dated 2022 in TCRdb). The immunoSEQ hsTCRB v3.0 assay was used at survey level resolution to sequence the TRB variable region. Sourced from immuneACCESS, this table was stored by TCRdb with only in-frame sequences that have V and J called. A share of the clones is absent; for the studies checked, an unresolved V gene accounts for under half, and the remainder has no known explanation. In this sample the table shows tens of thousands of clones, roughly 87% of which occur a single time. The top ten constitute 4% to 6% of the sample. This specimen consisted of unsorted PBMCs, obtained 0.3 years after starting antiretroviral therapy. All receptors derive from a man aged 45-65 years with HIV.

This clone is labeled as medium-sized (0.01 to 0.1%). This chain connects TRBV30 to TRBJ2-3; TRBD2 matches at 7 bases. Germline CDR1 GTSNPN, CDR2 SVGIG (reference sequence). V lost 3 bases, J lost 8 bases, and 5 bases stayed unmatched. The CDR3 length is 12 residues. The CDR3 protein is CAWRGWEGTQYF. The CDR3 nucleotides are TGTGCCTGGAGGGGGTGGGAGGGTACGCAGTATTTT.

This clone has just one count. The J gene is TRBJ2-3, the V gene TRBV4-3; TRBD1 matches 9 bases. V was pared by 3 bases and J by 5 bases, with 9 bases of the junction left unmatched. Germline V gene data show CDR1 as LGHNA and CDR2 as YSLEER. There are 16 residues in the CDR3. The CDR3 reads CASSHAGTGLRDTQYF. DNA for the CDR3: TGCGCCAGCAGCCACGCCGGGACAGGGTTGCGAGATACGCAGTATTTT.

The CDR3 DNA reads TGTGCCAGCAGCTTAGCTACAGCTTACAATGAGCAGTTCTTC. Translation: CASSLATAYNEQFF. The chain recombines TRBV7-9 with TRBJ2-1; D gene uncertain. This CDR3 contains 14 residues. Germline values: CDR1 SEHNR, CDR2 FQNEAQ (reference sequence). The V end was cut by 0 bases, the J end by 4 bases, with 7 bases between.

CDR3 sequence: CASSSLAKSSYEQYF. The CDR3 nucleotides read TGTGCCAGCAGCTCACTAGCGAAGAGCTCCTACGAGCAGTACTTC. The chain combines TRBV7-9 with TRBJ2-7, with 7 bases identical to TRBD2. Germline-derived CDR1 and CDR2 are SEHNR and FQNEAQ (reference sequence). The CDR3 covers 15 residues. The V and J ends lost 4 bases and 0 bases, in that order; junction bases with no gene match: 6.

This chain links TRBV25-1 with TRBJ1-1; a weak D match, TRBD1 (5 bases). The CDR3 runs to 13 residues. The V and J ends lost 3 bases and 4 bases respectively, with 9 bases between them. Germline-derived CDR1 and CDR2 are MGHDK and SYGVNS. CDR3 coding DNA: TGTGCCAGCAGTGATGGGCAGGGCACTGAAGCTTTCTTT. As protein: CASSDGQGTEAFF. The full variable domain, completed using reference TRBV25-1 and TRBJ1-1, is EADIYQTPRYLVIGTGKKITLECSQTMGHDKMYWYQQDPGMELHLIHYSYGVNSTEKGDLSSESTVSRIRTEHFPLTLESARPSHTSQYLCASSDGQGTEAFFGQGTRLTVV.

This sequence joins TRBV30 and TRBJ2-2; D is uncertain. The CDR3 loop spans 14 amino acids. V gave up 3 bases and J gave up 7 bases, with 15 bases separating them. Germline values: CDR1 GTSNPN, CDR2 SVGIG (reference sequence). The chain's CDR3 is CAWRRGAPYGELFF. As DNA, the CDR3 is TGTGCCTGGAGAAGAGGCGCACCTTACGGGGAGCTGTTTTTT.

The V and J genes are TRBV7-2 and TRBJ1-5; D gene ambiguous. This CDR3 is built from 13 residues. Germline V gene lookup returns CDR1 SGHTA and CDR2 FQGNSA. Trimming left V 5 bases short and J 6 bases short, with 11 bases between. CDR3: CASSLGPFQPQHF. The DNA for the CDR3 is TGTGCCAGCAGCCTAGGGCCATTTCAGCCCCAGCATTTT.

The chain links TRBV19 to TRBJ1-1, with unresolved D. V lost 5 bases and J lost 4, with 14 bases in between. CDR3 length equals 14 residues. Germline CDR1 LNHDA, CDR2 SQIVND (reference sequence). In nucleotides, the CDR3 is TGTGCCAGTAGTCGTTTGAAGGGCGGCACTGAAGCTTTCTTT. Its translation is CASSRLKGGTEAFF.

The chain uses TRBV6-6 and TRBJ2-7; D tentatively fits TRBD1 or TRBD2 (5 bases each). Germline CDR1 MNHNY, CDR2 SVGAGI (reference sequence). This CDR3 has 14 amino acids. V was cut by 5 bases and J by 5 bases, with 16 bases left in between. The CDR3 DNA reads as TGTGCCAGCAGTCCCTACCGGGGCCCCGACGAGCAGTACTTC. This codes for CASSPYRGPDEQYF.

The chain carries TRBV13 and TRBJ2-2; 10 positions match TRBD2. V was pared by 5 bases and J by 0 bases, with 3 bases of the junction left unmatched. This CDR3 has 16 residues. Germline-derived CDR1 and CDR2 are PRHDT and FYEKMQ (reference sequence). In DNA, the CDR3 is TGTGCCAGCAGCCCGGGACTAGCGACGAACACCGGGGAGCTGTTTTTT. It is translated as CASSPGLATNTGELFF.

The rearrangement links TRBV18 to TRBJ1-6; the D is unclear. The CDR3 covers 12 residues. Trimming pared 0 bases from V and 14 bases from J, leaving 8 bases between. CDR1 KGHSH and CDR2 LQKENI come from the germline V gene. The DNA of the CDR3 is TGTGCCAGCTCACCACCGGTGGGATCCCTCCACTTT. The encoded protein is CASSPPVGSLHF.

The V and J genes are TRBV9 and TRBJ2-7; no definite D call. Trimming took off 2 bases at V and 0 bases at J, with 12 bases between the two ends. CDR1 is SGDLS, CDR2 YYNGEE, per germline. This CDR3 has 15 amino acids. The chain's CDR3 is CASSVDLSSSYEQYF. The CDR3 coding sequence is TGTGCCAGCAGCGTTGATCTTTCAAGCTCCTACGAGCAGTACTTC.

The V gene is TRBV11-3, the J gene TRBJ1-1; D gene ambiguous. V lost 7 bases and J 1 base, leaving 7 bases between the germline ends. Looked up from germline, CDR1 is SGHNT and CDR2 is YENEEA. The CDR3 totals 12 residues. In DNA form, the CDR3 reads TGTGCCAGCACCAAAGGGAACACTGAAGCTTTCTTT. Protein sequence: CASTKGNTEAFF.

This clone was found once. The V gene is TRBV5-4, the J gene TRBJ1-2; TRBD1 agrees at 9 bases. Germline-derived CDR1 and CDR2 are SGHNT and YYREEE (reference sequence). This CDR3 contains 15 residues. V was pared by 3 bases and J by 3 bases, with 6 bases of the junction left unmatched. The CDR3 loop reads CASSSRTGEDYGYTF. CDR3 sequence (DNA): TGTGCCAGCAGCTCCAGGACAGGGGAGGACTATGGCTACACCTTC.

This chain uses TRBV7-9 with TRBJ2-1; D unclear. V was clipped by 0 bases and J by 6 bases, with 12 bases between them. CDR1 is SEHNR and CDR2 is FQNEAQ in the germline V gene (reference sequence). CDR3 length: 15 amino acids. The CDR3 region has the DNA TGTGCCAGCAGCTTAGCTGTTTTGGTCGTCAATGAGCAGTTCTTC. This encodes CASSLAVLVVNEQFF.

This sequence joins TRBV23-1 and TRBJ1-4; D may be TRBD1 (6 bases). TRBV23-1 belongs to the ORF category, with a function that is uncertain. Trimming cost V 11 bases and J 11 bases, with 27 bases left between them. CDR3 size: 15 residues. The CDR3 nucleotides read TGCGCCTACGATCGAGGGGGGGGGCCCCTTGGGAAACTGTTTTTT. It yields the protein CAYDRGGGPLGKLFF.

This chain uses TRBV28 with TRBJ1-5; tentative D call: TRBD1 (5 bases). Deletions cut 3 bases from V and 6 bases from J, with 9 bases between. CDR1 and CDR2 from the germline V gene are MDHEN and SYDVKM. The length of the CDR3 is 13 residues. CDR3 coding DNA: TGTGCCAGCAGTTTTCCAGGGATTCAGCCCCAGCATTTT. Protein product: CASSFPGIQPQHF.

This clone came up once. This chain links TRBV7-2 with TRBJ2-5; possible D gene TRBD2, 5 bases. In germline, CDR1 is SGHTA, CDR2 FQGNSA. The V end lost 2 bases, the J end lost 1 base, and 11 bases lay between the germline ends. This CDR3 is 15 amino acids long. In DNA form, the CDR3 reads TGTGCCAGCAGCTTATTAGCGAGTCTCCAAGAGACCCAGTACTTC. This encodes CASSLLASLQETQYF.

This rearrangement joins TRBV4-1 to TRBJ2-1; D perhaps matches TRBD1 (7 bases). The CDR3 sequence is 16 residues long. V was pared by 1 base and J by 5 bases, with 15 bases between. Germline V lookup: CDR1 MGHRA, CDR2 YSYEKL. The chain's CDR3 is CASSQVEGAYDNEQFF. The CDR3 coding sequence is TGCGCCAGCAGCCAAGTGGAGGGGGCCTACGACAATGAGCAGTTCTTC.

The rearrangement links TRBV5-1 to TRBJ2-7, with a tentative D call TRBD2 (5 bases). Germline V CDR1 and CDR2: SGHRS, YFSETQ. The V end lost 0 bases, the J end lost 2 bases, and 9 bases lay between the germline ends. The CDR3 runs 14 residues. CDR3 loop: CASSLDPGTYEQYF. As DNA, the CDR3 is TGCGCCAGCAGCTTGGATCCGGGAACCTACGAGCAGTACTTC.

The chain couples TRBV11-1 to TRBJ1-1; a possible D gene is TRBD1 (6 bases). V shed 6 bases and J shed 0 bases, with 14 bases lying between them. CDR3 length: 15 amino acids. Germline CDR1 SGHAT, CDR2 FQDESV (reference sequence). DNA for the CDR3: TGTGCCAGCAGTCGTACAGGGTTGGTGAACACTGAAGCTTTCTTT. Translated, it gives CASSRTGLVNTEAFF.

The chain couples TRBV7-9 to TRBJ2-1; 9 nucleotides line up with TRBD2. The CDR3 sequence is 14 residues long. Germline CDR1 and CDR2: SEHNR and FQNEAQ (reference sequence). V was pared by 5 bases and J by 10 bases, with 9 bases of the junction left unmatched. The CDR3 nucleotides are TGTGCCAGCAGCACCCGGACTAGCGCGTTGGAGCAGTTCTTC. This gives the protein CASSTRTSALEQFF.

This chain's CDR3 is CSARPKDTQYF. The CDR3 DNA follows: TGCAGTGCGCGTCCTAAAGATACGCAGTATTTT. The rearrangement uses TRBV20-1 and TRBJ2-3, with unresolved D. The CDR3 runs 11 residues. Trimming removed 6 bases from V and 5 bases from J, with 9 bases in between. The germline V gene encodes CDR1 DFQATT and CDR2 SNEGSKA (reference sequence).

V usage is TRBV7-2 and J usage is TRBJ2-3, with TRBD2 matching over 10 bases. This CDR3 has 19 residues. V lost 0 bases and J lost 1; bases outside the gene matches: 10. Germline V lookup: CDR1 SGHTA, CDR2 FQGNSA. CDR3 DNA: TGTGCCAGCAGCTTAGCGGGAGGGGCTAGCGGGGGCCGCACAGATACGCAGTATTTT. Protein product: CASSLAGGASGGRTDTQYF.

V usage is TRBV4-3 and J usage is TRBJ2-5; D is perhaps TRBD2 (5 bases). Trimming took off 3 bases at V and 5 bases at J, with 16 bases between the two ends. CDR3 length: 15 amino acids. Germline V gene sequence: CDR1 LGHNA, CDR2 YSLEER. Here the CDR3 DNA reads TGCGCCAGCAGCCACACCCCGGCGGGTCCCGAGACCCAGTACTTC. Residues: CASSHTPAGPETQYF.

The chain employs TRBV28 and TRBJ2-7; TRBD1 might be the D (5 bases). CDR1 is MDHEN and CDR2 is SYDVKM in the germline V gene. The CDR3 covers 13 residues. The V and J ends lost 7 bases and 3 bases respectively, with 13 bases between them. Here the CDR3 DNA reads TGTGCCAGCATCAACGGACACAACTACGAGCAGTACTTC. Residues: CASINGHNYEQYF. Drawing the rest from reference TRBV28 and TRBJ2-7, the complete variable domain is DVKVTQSSRYLVKRTGEKVFLECVQDMDHENMFWYRQDPGLGLRLIYFSYDVKMKEKGDIPEGYSVSREKKERFSLILESASTNQTSMYLCASINGHNYEQYFGPGTRLTVT.

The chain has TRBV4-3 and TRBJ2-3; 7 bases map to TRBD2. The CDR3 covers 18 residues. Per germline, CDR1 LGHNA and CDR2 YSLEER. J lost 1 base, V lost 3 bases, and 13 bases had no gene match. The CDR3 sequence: CASSQGPRLADCTDTQYF. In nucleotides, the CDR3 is TGCGCCAGCAGCCAGGGACCGCGTCTAGCGGATTGCACAGATACGCAGTATTTT.